A single sample is the source of the 8 T cell receptor beta chains below, sequenced in a study of blood T cell repertoires in COVID-19. This table comes from immunoSEQ multiplex PCR, and its TCRdb copy is limited to in-frame clones, with some not included. The sample lists a few hundred thousand clones; roughly 85% were seen once. The sequenced sample consisted of peripheral blood. Receptors originate from a woman younger than 35 with acute or convalescent COVID-19.

This clone was counted once. The V call is TRBV7-3, the J call TRBJ2-2; 7 positions agree with TRBD1. CDR1 and CDR2 (germline): SGHTA, FQGTGA. With V trimmed by 4 bases and J by 4 bases, 9 bases remained unmatched. The CDR3 consists of 16 residues. The CDR3 is CASSSGQRRSTGELFF. In DNA, the CDR3 is TGTGCCAGCAGCTCGGGACAGCGGAGGTCCACCGGGGAGCTGTTTTTT. The whole variable domain, remainder taken from reference TRBV7-3 and TRBJ2-2, is GAGVSQTPSNKVTEKGKYVELRCDPISGHTALYWYRQSLGQGPEFLIYFQGTGAADDSGLPNDRFFAVRPEGSVSTLKIQRTERGDSAVYLCASSSGQRRSTGELFFGEGSRLTVL.

The CDR3 here is CASSEEASGSYEQYF. The CDR3 nucleotides read TGTGCCAGCAGTGAAGAAGCTAGCGGGAGCTACGAGCAGTACTTC. J is TRBJ2-7 and V is TRBV6-1, with TRBD2 matching over 10 bases. V trimming: 1 base; J trimming: 3 bases; junction bases outside the gene matches: 3. CDR1 and CDR2 from the germline V gene are MNHNS and SASEGT. The CDR3 is 15 amino acids.

The chain recombines TRBV2 with TRBJ1-4, with 7 bases lining up with TRBD1. The length of the CDR3 is 15 residues. The V gene's germline CDR1 is SNHLY and CDR2 FYNNEI. Losses at the gene ends were 6 bases for V and 3 bases for J; bases not matched to a gene: 7. In DNA form, the CDR3 reads TGTGCCAGCAGATTCGAGGGGGCGGCTAATGAAAAACTGTTTTTT. Its protein is CASRFEGAANEKLFF. The whole variable domain, filled in from reference TRBV2 and TRBJ1-4, reads EPEVTQTPSHQVTQMGQEVILRCVPISNHLYFYWYRQILGQKVEFLVSFYNNEISEKSEIFDDQFSVERPDGSNFTLKIRSTKLEDSAMYFCASRFEGAANEKLFFGSGTQLSVL.

The chain links TRBV7-3 to TRBJ1-2; D perhaps matches TRBD1 (6 bases). This CDR3 has 13 amino acids. Trimming stripped 3 bases from V and 7 bases from J, with 12 bases between. CDR1 is SGHTA, CDR2 FQGTGA, per germline. CDR3 amino acids: CASSLNRVLGYTF. As DNA, the CDR3 is TGTGCCAGCAGCTTGAACAGGGTTCTTGGCTACACCTTC.

This chain joins TRBV10-2 and TRBJ2-2; a possible D gene is TRBD2 (5 bases). V lost 2 bases and J lost 0, with 7 bases in between. Germline V gene lookup returns CDR1 WSHSY and CDR2 SAAADI. The CDR3 totals 15 residues. In nucleotides, the CDR3 is TGCGCCAGCAGTGAGGGACTGGCGAACACCGGGGAGCTGTTTTTT. Translated, it gives CASSEGLANTGELFF.

This clone showed up just a few times. This chain links TRBV6-5 with TRBJ1-3; 9 bases agree with TRBD1. The germline gives CDR1 MNHEY, CDR2 SVGAGI. The CDR3 contains 14 residues. Germline trimming cut 6 bases from V and 4 bases from J; bases unmatched to any gene: 4. The CDR3 region is CASSRTGAGNTIYF. As DNA, the CDR3 is TGTGCCAGCAGCAGGACAGGGGCAGGAAACACCATATATTTT.

The rearrangement uses TRBV18 and TRBJ1-1; D not certain. Trimming cost V 3 bases and J 3 bases, with 11 bases left between them. Germline assignment: CDR1 KGHSH and CDR2 LQKENI. The CDR3 is made up of 14 amino acids. The CDR3 sequence is CASSPWALDTEAFF. DNA of the CDR3: TGTGCCAGCTCACCGTGGGCTTTAGACACTGAAGCTTTCTTT. Drawing the rest from reference TRBV18 and TRBJ1-1, the complete variable domain is NAGVMQNPRHLVRRRGQEARLRCSPMKGHSHVYWYRQLPEEGLKFMVYLQKENIIDESGMPKERFSAEFPKEGPSILRIQQVVRGDSAAYFCASSPWALDTEAFFGQGTRLTVV.

The gene calls are TRBV7-8 and TRBJ2-7; D unresolved. This CDR3 contains 11 residues. The ends were cut back, 5 bases at V and 4 bases at J, with 6 bases in the middle. Germline CDR1 reads SGHVS; CDR2 reads FQNEAQ. The CDR3 protein is CASSRSYEQYF. Here the CDR3 DNA reads TGTGCCAGCAGCCGCTCTTACGAGCAGTACTTC.